Presented here are 8 T cell receptor beta chains from one specimen sequenced in a study of long-term antiretroviral therapy in people with HIV. Survey-level immunoSEQ v3.0 assays were run. Using immunoSEQ multiplex PCR, the repertoire was profiled, and TCRdb retains in-frame clones only, with some absent. Among 18,000 or so clones listed, 78% were seen once. Sequencing used unsorted PBMCs, obtained at the start of antiretroviral therapy, before treatment. These receptors came from a woman aged 40 to 50 with HIV.

The CDR3 region is CSAGIEQYF. CDR3 bases: TGCAGTGCCGGGATTGAGCAGTACTTC. The rearrangement links TRBV20-1 to TRBJ2-7; a possible D gene is TRBD2 (5 bases). Per the germline V gene, CDR1 is DFQATT and CDR2 is SNEGSKA (reference sequence). The CDR3 is 9 amino acids. V lost 6 bases to trimming and J lost 7 bases, with 7 bases between them.

J is TRBJ2-7 and V is TRBV4-3; possibly TRBD1 for D (5 bases). There are 15 residues in the CDR3. Germline V gene sequence: CDR1 LGHNA, CDR2 YSLEER. V shed 0 bases and J shed 5 bases, with 14 bases lying between them. CDR3 DNA sequence: TGCGCCAGCAGCCAAGATAGGGCAGGGCTGGACGAGCAGTACTTC. Protein product: CASSQDRAGLDEQYF.

The rearrangement uses TRBV5-7 and TRBJ2-3, with D possibly TRBD1 on 5 matching bases. TRBV5-7 is treated as an ORF (open reading frame) with a function not yet certain. CDR3 length: 14 residues. V was clipped by 2 bases and J by 5 bases, with 12 bases between them. As DNA, the CDR3 is TGTGCCAGCAGCTTATATAGGGGAAAAGATACGCAGTATTTT. Its protein is CASSLYRGKDTQYF.

The CDR3 DNA sequence: TGTGCCAGCAGCGCGACAGGGGGCGGCGGGGAGCTGTTTTTT. This encodes CASSATGGGGELFF. V gene TRBV9 combines with J gene TRBJ2-2, with 10 nucleotides matching TRBD1. Trimming took 3 bases from V and 7 from J; bases not matched to a gene: 3. Germline V gives CDR1 SGDLS, CDR2 YYNGEE. This CDR3 is 14 amino acids long.

The chain couples TRBV13 to TRBJ1-3; 10 positions agree with TRBD2. With the DNA end fitting TRBJ2-2 better, the J assignment may be wrong. Germline V gene sequence: CDR1 PRHDT, CDR2 FYEKMQ (reference sequence). This CDR3 spans 18 amino acids. This CDR3 is CASSLDLAGAANTGELFF. The DNA of the CDR3 is TGTGCCAGCAGCTTAGACCTAGCGGGGGCCGCGAACACCGGGGAGCTGTTTTTT.

The chain employs TRBV5-3 and TRBJ2-1; a weak D match, TRBD1 (5 bases). TRBV5-3 is designated an ORF whose function remains uncertain. The V and J ends lost 7 bases and 9 bases respectively, with 20 bases between them. This CDR3 has 14 amino acids. For the CDR3, the DNA is TGTGCCAGAGATTGCGCAGGGAAAGATACTGAGCAGTTCTTC. It specifies CARDCAGKDTEQFF.

This sequence joins TRBV28 and TRBJ2-6; no clear D gene. The CDR3 is made up of 15 amino acids. V lost 3 bases, J lost 0 bases, and 6 bases lay in between. The germline V gene has CDR1 MDHEN and CDR2 SYDVKM. The CDR3: CASSLKTSGANVLTF. Here the CDR3 DNA reads TGTGCCAGCAGTTTGAAGACCTCTGGGGCCAACGTCCTGACTTTC.

J is TRBJ1-4 and V is TRBV5-5; a possible D gene is TRBD1 (6 bases). This CDR3 has 15 residues. The germline CDR1 and CDR2 sequences are SGHKS and YYEKEE (reference sequence). V was shortened by 3 bases and J by 8 bases, with 17 bases between the two germline ends. The CDR3 DNA reads TGTGCCAGCAGCTCATACGGACAGCCTGGGGAAAAACTGTTTTTT. Translation gives CASSSYGQPGEKLFF.